The 16 T cell receptor beta chains listed next were all sequenced from one sample in a study of technical replicates of blood from a handful of donors. Libraries were prepared by immunoSEQ multiplex PCR; TCRdb keeps only in-frame clonotypes and omits some of them. This sample carries more than 65,000 clones, 91% of them seen once, and the ten largest clones take 0.39%. The source material was T cells isolated from PBMCs. The receptor set was obtained from a human donor in good health.

The rearrangement joins TRBV27 to TRBJ2-7; 7 positions match TRBD1. CDR1 and CDR2 (germline): MNHEY, SMNVEV (reference sequence). The CDR3 is 15 residues long. Unmatched junction bases numbered 9, after V lost 3 bases and J lost 4 bases. CDR3 sequence: CASSFSGQSNYEQYF. Written as DNA, the CDR3 is TGTGCCAGCAGTTTTTCGGGACAGTCCAATTACGAGCAGTACTTC.

V is TRBV10-3 and J is TRBJ2-1; TRBD2 aligns across 10 bases. The germline gives CDR1 ENHRY, CDR2 SYGVKD. The CDR3 is 16 amino acids. The V and J ends lost 0 bases and 7 bases, in that order; junction bases with no gene match: 6. The CDR3 DNA sequence: TGTGCCATCAGTGAGTCTTGGAGCGGGAGGGGTAATGAGCAGTTCTTC. Protein sequence: CAISESWSGRGNEQFF.

The V gene is TRBV4-3, the J gene TRBJ1-1; D is undetermined. This CDR3 has 13 residues. Germline lookup yields CDR1 LGHNA and CDR2 YSLEER. V was cut by 3 bases and J by 3 bases, with 8 bases left in between. This CDR3 is CASSHLLHTEAFF. In DNA form, the CDR3 reads TGCGCCAGCAGCCACCTCCTTCACACTGAAGCTTTCTTT.

The chain carries TRBV5-1 and TRBJ2-5; 9 bases are shared with TRBD1. Per the germline V gene, CDR1 is SGHRS and CDR2 is YFSETQ. This CDR3 contains 16 residues. After removal of 5 bases from V and 4 bases from J, the junction contained 12 bases not matched to a gene. DNA of the CDR3: TGCGCCAGCAGATATACACCGGGACAGGGAGCAGAGACCCAGTACTTC. It yields the protein CASRYTPGQGAETQYF.

The rearrangement links TRBV11-2 to TRBJ2-2; 14 bases line up with TRBD2. This CDR3 contains 18 residues. J was trimmed by 6 bases and V by 6 bases; bases with no gene match: 12. Germline V CDR1 and CDR2: SGHAT, FQNNGV. The CDR3 loop is CASRPSGTSGRMAGELFF. DNA for the CDR3: TGTGCCAGCAGACCGTCCGGGACTAGCGGGAGAATGGCCGGGGAGCTGTTTTTT.

This clone was detected only once. The rearrangement uses TRBV19 and TRBJ2-1, with TRBD1 as a possible D gene (6 bases). This CDR3 is 15 amino acids long. V lost 6 bases and J lost 0, with 12 bases in between. Germline V CDR1 and CDR2: LNHDA, SQIVND (reference sequence). The CDR3 here is CASRGGPGSYNEQFF. The CDR3 DNA sequence: TGTGCCAGTAGAGGGGGACCCGGCTCCTACAATGAGCAGTTCTTC.

This chain uses TRBV5-5 with TRBJ1-2; 11 bases agree with TRBD1. Germline V lookup: CDR1 SGHKS, CDR2 YYEKEE (reference sequence). There are 14 residues in the CDR3. After removal of 3 bases from V and 3 bases from J, the junction contained 1 base not matched to a gene. The CDR3 spells CASSSGQGDYGYTF. The CDR3 DNA follows: TGTGCCAGCAGCTCGGGACAGGGGGACTATGGCTACACCTTC.

The rearrangement uses TRBV25-1 and TRBJ2-7, with 15 bases that match TRBD2. The germline V gene encodes CDR1 MGHDK and CDR2 SYGVNS. V lost 4 bases, J lost 7 bases, and 5 bases stayed unmatched. This CDR3 comprises 15 residues. Here the CDR3 reads CASSVGLAGGLEQYF. CDR3 nucleotides: TGTGCCAGCAGTGTTGGACTAGCGGGAGGGCTGGAGCAGTACTTC.

The V and J genes are TRBV5-1 and TRBJ2-7; 7 positions agree with TRBD2. This CDR3 comprises 14 residues. V gave up 0 bases and J gave up 2 bases; unmatched junction bases: 2. Germline assignment: CDR1 SGHRS and CDR2 YFSETQ. This CDR3 reads CASSLELAPYEQYF. Written as DNA, the CDR3 is TGCGCCAGCAGCTTGGAACTAGCGCCCTACGAGCAGTACTTC.

The chain couples TRBV19 to TRBJ2-7; D is unresolved. The CDR3 has 16 amino acids. Trimming removed 1 base at V and 2 bases at J, with 15 bases between. Per the germline V gene, CDR1 is LNHDA and CDR2 is SQIVND (reference sequence). CDR3 residues: CASSIVMETPTYEQYF. The CDR3 DNA reads as TGTGCCAGTAGTATAGTGATGGAGACGCCCACCTACGAGCAGTACTTC.

This chain uses TRBV29-1 with TRBJ1-1; D may be TRBD1 (5 bases). CDR3 length equals 13 residues. The germline V and J ends were trimmed by 4 bases and 10 bases, with 19 bases remaining between them. The germline V gene has CDR1 SQVTM and CDR2 ANQGSEA. CDR3 nucleotides: TGCAGCGTTGGGGGGGGAGGGCCCGTGGGAGCTTTCTTT. It specifies CSVGGGGPVGAFF.

The CDR3 loop is CASSEWGGETQYF. The CDR3, as DNA: TGTGCCAGCAGCGAATGGGGGGGGGAGACCCAGTACTTC. The chain uses TRBV9 and TRBJ2-5; 7 bases line up with TRBD2. Germline lookup yields CDR1 SGDLS and CDR2 YYNGEE. V dropped 3 bases and J dropped 5; count of bases not matched to a gene: 4. CDR3 size: 13 residues.

CDR3 in amino acids: CARTKAREEANVLTF. The CDR3, as DNA: TGTGCCAGAACAAAGGCCAGGGAGGAAGCCAACGTCCTGACTTTC. This sequence joins TRBV5-3 and TRBJ2-6, with a possible D match to TRBD2 (6 bases). TRBV5-3 is placed among ORFs of uncertain function. Between the trimmed V and J ends, which lost 6 bases and 7 bases, there was a span of 17 bases. This CDR3 region has 15 residues.

The chain recombines TRBV6-6 with TRBJ2-7; the match to TRBD2 covers 11 bases. Germline loops: CDR1 MNHNY, CDR2 SVGAGI (reference sequence). Germline trimming cut 6 bases from V and 4 bases from J; bases unmatched to any gene: 8. The CDR3 length is 15 residues. The CDR3 sequence: CASRETSGSIYEQYF. CDR3 DNA: TGTGCCAGCAGGGAAACTAGCGGGAGTATTTACGAGCAGTACTTC.

V and J are TRBV4-1 and TRBJ1-5; TRBD1 is a possible D gene (6 bases). CDR1 and CDR2 (germline): MGHRA, YSYEKL. V was clipped by 3 bases and J by 5 bases, with 11 bases between them. This CDR3 region has 14 residues. In DNA form, the CDR3 reads TGCGCCAGCAGCCACAGGGGATCAGATCAGCCCCAGCATTTT. This translates into CASSHRGSDQPQHF.

This chain uses TRBV6-4 with TRBJ1-1; 7 nucleotides match TRBD1. J was trimmed by 5 bases and V by 5 bases; bases with no gene match: 5. Per the germline V gene, CDR1 is MRHNA and CDR2 is SNTAGT. The CDR3 runs 13 residues. Here the CDR3 DNA reads TGTGCCAGCAGTAAAACAGGGGAGACTGAAGCTTTCTTT. Translated, it gives CASSKTGETEAFF.